This TCR beta chain was retrieved from a study of identical twins (dated by TCRdb to about 2016). For the study in its entirety: To test whether fetal clonotypes persist, the study used deep sequencing on TCR alpha and beta repertoires from monozygotic twins, unrelated adults of various ages, and cord blood. To rule out contamination, replicate twin experiments were performed at different times with different library preparation protocols.

General conclusions and limits of the study: Compared with coincidental sharing between unrelated individuals, out-of-frame TCR alpha sequences shared between twins had an excess of sequences with low generation probability. Zero-insertion analyses could be partly confounded by invariant T cells such as MAIT and iNKT, though diverse VJ usage argued against such confounding for most clonotypes. In monozygotic twins, out-of-frame TCR alpha sharing was systematically underestimated by recombination models, although the models agreed with sharing between unrelated individuals. Because the same donors could not be followed over many years, conclusions were based on cross-sectional statistical analysis. Abundant cord blood beta clonotypes had fewer insertions, young adult naive repertoires showed a similar but weaker trend, and memory repertoires showed no such trend. The excess sharing between twins in beta out-of-frame sequences was weaker because fewer shared sequences reduced the signal-to-noise ratio.

This clonotype was detected many times. The antigen it binds to is not known. Base quality data are lacking; no much larger clone is found one base away. The junction shows trimming of 0 bases on V and 2 bases on J, plus 12 bases between the germline ends. Taken from cysteine to phenylalanine, the CDR3 has 16 residues. The retained sequence is limited to the CDR3, 48 bases, with the frame set at the first base. Sequences SGHDN (CDR1) and FVKESK (CDR2) are obtained from the germline V gene. All donors were healthy Caucasians. Three unrelated non-twin adults were also sequenced: a male aged 18 to 30, a male aged 50 to 59 and a female aged 50 to 59. Miltenyi CD45RO+ enrichment and human naive T-cell isolation kits were used to isolate memory (CD45RO+) and naive T cells from PBMC. The library was produced with 5' RACE. Sequencing was performed on an Illumina HiSeq 2000. A universal primer binding site was added through template switching, and the final cDNA carried a unique molecular identifier so that TCR cDNA molecules could be counted accurately. Specific primers in the conserved constant-segment region were used to synthesize first-strand cDNA for the TCR alpha and beta chains. To control for contamination, each cDNA library was double barcoded with a SMART-Mk sample barcode plus Illumina barcodes. TruSeq adapter sequences, together with Illumina sample barcodes, were added in two successive PCR steps. The Illumina HiSeq platform was used with custom primers to sequence TCR alpha and beta cDNA libraries. The study's own analysis went as follows. Unique molecular identifiers were extracted from raw reads with MiGEC, and CDR3 positions were determined with MiXCR. For each individual, recombination models were inferred using an EM algorithm with the repgenHMM and IGoR tools. Shared clonotypes were analyzed with the tcR package in R, and sharing was normalized by the product of cloneset sizes. To study raw recombination without the effects of thymic and clonal selection, out-of-frame nonproductive sequences were analyzed. TCRdb reanalyzed the raw reads on its own, using fastp at Q25 for trimming and MiXCR for clone calling, and kept in-frame beta chains. Every CDR3 protein is listed once, alongside the most common genes and DNA of its rows. TCRdb, not the authors, supplied the V and J calls. The sample includes hundreds of thousands of distinct CDR3 sequences, with 5.5% to 7.5% observed a single time. About 1.8% of the sample is taken by the ten largest.

Input material: naive T cells sorted from blood. Sample cell subset or site, as interpreted from the label and publication: cells isolated with a human naive T-cell isolation kit. The V and J genes are TRBV14 and TRBJ2-3; the D gene is perhaps TRBD1, from 5 matching bases. The origin of this receptor is a man between 18 and 35 years old in good health. Here the CDR3 is given as CASSQDWTDITDTQYF. The DNA sequence follows: TGTGCCAGCAGCCAAGATTGGACGGACATCACAGATACGCAGTATTTT.